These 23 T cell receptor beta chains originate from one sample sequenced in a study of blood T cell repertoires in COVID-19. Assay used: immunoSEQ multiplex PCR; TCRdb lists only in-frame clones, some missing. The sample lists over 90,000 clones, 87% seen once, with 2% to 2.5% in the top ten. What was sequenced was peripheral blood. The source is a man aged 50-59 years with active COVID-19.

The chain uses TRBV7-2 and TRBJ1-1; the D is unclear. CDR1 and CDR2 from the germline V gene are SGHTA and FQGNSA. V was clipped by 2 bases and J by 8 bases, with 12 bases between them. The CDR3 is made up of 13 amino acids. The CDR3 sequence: CASSLNQVLEAFF. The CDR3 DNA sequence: TGTGCCAGCAGCTTAAATCAGGTTCTCGAAGCTTTCTTT.

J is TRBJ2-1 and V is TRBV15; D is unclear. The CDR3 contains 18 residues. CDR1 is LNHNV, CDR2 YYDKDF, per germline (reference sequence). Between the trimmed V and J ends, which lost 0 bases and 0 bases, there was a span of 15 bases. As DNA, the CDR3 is TGTGCCACCAGCAGAGATTATGCCTCGAGGAGCTCCTACAATGAGCAGTTCTTC. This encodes CATSRDYASRSSYNEQFF.

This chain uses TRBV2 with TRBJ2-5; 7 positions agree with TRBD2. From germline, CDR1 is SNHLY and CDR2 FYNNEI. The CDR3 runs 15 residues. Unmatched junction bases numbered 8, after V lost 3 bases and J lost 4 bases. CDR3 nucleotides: TGTGCCAGCAGTGAGCCCCGGGAGGTTTCAGAGACCCAGTACTTC. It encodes CASSEPREVSETQYF.

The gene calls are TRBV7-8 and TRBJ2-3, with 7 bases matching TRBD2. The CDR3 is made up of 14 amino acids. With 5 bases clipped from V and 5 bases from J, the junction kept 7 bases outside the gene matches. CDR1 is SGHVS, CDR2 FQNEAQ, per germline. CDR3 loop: CASSTGAGLDTQYF. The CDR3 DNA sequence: TGTGCCAGCAGCACGGGAGCGGGGTTAGATACGCAGTATTTT.

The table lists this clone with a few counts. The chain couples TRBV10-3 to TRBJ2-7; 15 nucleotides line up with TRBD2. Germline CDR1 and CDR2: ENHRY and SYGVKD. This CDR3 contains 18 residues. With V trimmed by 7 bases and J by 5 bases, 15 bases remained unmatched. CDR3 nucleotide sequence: TGTGCCATCAACCGCCGAGACATTCGGACTAGCGGGGGGGACGAGCAGTACTTC. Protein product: CAINRRDIRTSGGDEQYF.

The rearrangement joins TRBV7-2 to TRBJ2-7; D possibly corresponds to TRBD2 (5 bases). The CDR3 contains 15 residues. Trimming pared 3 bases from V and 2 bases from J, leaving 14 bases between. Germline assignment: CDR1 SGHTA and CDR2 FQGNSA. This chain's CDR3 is CASSLSGPSTYEQYF. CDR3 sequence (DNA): TGTGCCAGCAGCTTGAGCGGTCCATCGACCTACGAGCAGTACTTC.

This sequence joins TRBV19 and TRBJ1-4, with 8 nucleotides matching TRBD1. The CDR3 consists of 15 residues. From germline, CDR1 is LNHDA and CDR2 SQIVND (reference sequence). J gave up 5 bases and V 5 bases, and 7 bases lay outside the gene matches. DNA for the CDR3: TGTGCCAGTAGTGGCAGGGGGCGAAGGAATGAAAAACTGTTTTTT. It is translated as CASSGRGRRNEKLFF.

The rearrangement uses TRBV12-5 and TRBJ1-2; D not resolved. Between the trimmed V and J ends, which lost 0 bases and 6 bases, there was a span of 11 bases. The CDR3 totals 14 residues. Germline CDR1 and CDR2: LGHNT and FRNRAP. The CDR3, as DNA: TGTGCTAGTGGTTTGGTCCCTCAGGCGAATGGCTACACCTTC. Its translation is CASGLVPQANGYTF.

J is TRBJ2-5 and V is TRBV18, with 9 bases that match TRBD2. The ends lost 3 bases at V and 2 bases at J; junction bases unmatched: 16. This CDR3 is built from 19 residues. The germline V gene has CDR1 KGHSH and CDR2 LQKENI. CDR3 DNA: TGTGCCAGCTCACCGCCCGAGGGCGGGGGGGCCGGCCGTCAAGAGACCCAGTACTTC. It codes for CASSPPEGGGAGRQETQYF.

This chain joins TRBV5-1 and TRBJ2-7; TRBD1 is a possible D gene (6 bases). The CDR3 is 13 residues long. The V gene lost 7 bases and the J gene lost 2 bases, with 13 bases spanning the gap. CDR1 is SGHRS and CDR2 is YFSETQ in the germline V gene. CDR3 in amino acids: CASSRDTAYEQYF. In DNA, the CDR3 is TGCGCCAGCTCTAGGGACACCGCCTACGAGCAGTACTTC.

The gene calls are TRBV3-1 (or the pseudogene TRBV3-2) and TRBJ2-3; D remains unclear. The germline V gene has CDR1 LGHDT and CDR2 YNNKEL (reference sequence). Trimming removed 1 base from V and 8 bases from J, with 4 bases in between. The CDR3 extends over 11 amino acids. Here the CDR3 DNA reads TGTGCCAGCAGCCAAGCAGGTACGCAGTATTTT. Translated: CASSQAGTQYF.

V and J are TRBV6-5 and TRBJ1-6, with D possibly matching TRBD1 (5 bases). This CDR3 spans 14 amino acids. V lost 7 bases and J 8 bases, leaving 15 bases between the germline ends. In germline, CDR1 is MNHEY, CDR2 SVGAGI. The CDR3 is CASKDAGRDSPLHF. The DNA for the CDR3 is TGTGCCAGCAAAGACGCAGGGAGGGATTCACCCCTCCACTTT.

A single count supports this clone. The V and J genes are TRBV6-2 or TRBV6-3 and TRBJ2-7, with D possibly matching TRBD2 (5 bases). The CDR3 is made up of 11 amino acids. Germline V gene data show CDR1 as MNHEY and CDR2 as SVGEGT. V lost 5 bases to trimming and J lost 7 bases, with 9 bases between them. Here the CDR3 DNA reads TGTGCCAGCAGTCGAGGGTTAGAGCAGTACTTC. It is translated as CASSRGLEQYF.

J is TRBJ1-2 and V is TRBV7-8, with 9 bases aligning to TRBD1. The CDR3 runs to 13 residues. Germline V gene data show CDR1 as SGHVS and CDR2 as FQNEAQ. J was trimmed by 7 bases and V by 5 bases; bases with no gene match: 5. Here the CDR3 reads CASSEQGARGYTF. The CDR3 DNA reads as TGTGCCAGCAGCGAACAGGGGGCGCGTGGCTACACCTTC. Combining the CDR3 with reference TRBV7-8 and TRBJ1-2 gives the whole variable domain GAGVSQSPRYKVAKRGQDVALRCDPISGHVSLFWYQQALGQGPEFLTYFQNEAQLDKSGLPSDRFFAERPEGSVSTLKIQRTQQEDSAVYLCASSEQGARGYTFGSGTRLTVV.

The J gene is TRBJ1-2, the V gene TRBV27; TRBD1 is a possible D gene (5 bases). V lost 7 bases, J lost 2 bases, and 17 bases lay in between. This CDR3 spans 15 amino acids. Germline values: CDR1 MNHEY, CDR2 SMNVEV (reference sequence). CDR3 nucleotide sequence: TGTGCCAGCATCGGGGGACGTGGGGGAAACTATGGCTACACCTTC. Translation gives CASIGGRGGNYGYTF.

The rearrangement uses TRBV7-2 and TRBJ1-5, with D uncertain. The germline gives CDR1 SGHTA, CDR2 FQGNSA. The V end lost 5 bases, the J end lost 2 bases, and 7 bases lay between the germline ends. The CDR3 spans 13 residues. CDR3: CASSVLGNQPQHF. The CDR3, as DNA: TGTGCCAGCAGCGTTCTTGGCAATCAGCCCCAGCATTTT. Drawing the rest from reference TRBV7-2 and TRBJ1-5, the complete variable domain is GAGVSQSPSNKVTEKGKDVELRCDPISGHTALYWYRQSLGQGLEFLIYFQGNSAPDKSGLPSDRFSAERTGGSVSTLTIQRTQQEDSAVYLCASSVLGNQPQHFGDGTRLSIL.

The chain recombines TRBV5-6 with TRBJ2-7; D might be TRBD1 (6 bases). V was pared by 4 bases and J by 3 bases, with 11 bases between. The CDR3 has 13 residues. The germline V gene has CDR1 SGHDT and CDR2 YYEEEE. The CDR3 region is CASSLWGHYEQYF. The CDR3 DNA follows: TGTGCCAGCAGCCTGTGGGGGCACTACGAGCAGTACTTC. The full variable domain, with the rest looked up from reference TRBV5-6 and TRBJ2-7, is DAGVTQSPTHLIKTRGQQVTLRCSPKSGHDTVSWYQQALGQGPQFIFQYYEEEERQRGNFPDRFSGHQFPNYSSELNVNALLLGDSALYLCASSLWGHYEQYFGPGTRLTVT.

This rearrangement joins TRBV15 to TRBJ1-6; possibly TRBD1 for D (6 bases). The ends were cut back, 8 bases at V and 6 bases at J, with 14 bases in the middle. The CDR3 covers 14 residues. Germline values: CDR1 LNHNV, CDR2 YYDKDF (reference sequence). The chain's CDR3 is CATSGLQGNSPLHF. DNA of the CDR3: TGTGCCACCTCGGGGTTACAGGGTAATTCACCCCTCCACTTT.

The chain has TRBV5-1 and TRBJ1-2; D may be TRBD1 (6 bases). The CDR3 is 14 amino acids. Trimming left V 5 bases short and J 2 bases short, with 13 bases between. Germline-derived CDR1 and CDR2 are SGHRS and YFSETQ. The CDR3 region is CASSPGTSNYGYTF. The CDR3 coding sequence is TGCGCCAGCAGTCCCGGGACATCCAACTATGGCTACACCTTC.

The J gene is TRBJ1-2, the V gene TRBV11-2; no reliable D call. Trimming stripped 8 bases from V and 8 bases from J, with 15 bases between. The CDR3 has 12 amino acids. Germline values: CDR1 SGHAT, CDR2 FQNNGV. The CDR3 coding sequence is TGTGCCAGCTCGCGTGGAGGTTGGGGCTACACCTTC. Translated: CASSRGGWGYTF.

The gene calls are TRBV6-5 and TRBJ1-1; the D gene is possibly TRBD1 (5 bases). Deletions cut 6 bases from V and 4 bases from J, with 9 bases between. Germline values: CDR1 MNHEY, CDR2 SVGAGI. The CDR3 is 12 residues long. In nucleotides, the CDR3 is TGTGCCAGCAGCCGGGGGGGCACTGAAGCTTTCTTT. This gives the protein CASSRGGTEAFF.

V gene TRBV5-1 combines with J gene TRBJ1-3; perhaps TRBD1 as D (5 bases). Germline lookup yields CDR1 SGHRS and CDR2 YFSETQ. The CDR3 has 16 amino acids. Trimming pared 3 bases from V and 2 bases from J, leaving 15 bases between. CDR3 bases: TGCGCCAGCAGCTCCGGGAGCCAGGGCACTGGAAACACCATATATTTT. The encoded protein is CASSSGSQGTGNTIYF.

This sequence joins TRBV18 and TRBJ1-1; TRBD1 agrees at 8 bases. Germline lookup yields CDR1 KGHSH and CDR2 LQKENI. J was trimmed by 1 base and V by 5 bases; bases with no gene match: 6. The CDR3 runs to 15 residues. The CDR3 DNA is TGTGCCAGCTCAAGGCAGGGGGCAGAGAACACTGAAGCTTTCTTT. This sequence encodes CASSRQGAENTEAFF.